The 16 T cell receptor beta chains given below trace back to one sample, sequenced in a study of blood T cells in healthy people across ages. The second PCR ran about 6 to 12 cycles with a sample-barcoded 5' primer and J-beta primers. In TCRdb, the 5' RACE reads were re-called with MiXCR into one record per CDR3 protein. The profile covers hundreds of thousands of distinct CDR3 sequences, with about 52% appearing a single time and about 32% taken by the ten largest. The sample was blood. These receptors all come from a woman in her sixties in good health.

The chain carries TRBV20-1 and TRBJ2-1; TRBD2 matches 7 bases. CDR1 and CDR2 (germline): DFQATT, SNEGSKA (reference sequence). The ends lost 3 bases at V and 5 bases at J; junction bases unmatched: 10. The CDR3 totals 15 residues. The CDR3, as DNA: TGCAGTGCTAGGTCTTGGAGCGGGGCCGACAATGAGCAGTTCTTC. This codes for CSARSWSGADNEQFF.

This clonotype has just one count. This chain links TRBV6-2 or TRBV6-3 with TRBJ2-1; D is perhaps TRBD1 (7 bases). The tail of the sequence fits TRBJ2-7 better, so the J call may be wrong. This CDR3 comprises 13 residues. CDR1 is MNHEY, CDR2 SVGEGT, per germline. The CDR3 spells CASRRQGLDEQYF. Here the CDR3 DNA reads TGTGCCAGCAGACGACAGGGACTGGACGAGCAGTACTTC.

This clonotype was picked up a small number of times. CDR3 nucleotide sequence: TGTGCCAGCAGCTTAACAGGGATCTCCTACGAGCAGTACTTC. Protein: CASSLTGISYEQYF. The V gene is TRBV7-2, the J gene TRBJ2-7; perhaps TRBD1 as D (6 bases). CDR3 length: 14 residues. Trimming stripped 2 bases from V and 0 bases from J, with 8 bases between. The V gene's germline CDR1 is SGHTA and CDR2 FQGNSA.

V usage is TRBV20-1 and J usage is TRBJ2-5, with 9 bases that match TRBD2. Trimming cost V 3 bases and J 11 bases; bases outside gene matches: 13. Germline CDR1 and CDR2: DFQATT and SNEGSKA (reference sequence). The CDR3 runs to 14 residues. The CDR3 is CSASKPSGTHEQYF. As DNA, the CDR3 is TGCAGTGCTAGCAAGCCTAGCGGGACCCATGAGCAGTACTTC.

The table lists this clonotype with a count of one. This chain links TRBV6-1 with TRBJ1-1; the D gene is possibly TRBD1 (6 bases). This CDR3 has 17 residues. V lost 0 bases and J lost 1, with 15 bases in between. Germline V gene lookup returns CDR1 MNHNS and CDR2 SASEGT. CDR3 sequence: CASSEAPLQGWNTEAFF. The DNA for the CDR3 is TGTGCCAGCAGTGAAGCTCCCCTACAGGGATGGAACACTGAAGCTTTCTTT.

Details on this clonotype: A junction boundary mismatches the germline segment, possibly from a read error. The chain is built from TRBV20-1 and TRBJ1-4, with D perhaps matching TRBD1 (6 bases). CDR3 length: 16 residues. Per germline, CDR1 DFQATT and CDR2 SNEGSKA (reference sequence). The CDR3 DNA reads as TGCAGTGCCAGAGATCCGGCCACAGGGAGAGGTGAAAAACTGTTTTTT. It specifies CSARDPATGRGEKLFF.

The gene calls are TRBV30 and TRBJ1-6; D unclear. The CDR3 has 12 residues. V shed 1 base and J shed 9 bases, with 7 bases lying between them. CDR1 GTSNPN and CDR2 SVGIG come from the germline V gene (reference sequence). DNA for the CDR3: TGTGCCTGGAGTGGGCTAAGTTCACCCCTCCACTTT. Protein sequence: CAWSGLSSPLHF.

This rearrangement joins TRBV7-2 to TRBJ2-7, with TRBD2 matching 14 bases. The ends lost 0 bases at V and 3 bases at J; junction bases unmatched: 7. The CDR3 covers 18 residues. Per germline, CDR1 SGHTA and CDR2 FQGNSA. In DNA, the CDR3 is TGTGCCAGCAGCTTAGCGCGGACTAGCGGGAGGTTTCACTACGAGCAGTACTTC. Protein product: CASSLARTSGRFHYEQYF.

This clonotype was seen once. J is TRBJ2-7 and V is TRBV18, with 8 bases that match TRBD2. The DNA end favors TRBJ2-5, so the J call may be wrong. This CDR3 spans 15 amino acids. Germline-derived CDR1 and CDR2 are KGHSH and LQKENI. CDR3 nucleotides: TGTGCCAGCTCGACCGGGACTAGTCCCTCAGAGACCCAGTACTTC. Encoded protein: CASSTGTSPSETQYF.

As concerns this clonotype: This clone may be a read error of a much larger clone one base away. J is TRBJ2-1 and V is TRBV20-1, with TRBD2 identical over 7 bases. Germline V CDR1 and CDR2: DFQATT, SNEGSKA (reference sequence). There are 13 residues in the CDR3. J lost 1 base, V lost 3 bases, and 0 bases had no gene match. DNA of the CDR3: TGCAGTGCTAGCGGGAGGTCCTACAATGAGCAGTTCTTC. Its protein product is CSASGRSYNEQFF.

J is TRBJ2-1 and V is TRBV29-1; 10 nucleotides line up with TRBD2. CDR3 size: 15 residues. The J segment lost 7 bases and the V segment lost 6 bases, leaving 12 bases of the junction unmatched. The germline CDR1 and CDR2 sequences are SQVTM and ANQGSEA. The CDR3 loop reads CSVRGTSANSNEQFF. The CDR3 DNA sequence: TGCAGCGTCAGAGGGACTAGCGCTAATAGTAATGAGCAGTTCTTC.

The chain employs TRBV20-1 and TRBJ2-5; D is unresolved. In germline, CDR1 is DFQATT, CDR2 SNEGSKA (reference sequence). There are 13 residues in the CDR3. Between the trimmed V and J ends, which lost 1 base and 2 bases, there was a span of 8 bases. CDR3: CSARVNKQETQYF. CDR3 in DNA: TGCAGTGCTAGAGTTAACAAACAAGAGACCCAGTACTTC.

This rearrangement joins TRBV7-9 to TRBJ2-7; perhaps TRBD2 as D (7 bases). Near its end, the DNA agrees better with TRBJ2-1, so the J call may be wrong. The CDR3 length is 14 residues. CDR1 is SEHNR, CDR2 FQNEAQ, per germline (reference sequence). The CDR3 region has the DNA TGTGCCAGCAGCTTCGGGGGCGGGAGCACGGAGCAGTTCTTC. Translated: CASSFGGGSTEQFF.

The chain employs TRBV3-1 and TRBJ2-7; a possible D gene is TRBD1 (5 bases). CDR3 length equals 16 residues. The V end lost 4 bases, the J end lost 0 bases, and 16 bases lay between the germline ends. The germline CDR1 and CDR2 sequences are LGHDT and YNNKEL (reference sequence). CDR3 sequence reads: CASSRGFDSSSYEQYF. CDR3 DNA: TGTGCCAGCAGCCGGGGATTCGACAGCTCCTCCTACGAGCAGTACTTC.

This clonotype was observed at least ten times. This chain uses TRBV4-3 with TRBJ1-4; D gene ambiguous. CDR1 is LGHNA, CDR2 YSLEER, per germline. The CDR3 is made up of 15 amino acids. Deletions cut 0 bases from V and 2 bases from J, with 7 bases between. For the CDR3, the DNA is TGCGCCAGCAGCCAAGATACGGGGACTAATGAAAAACTGTTTTTT. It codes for CASSQDTGTNEKLFF.

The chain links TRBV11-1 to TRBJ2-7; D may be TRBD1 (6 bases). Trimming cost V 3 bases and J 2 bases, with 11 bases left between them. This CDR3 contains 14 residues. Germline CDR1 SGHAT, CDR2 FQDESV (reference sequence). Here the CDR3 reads CASSFSKGAYEQYF. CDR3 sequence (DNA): TGTGCCAGCAGCTTTTCCAAGGGGGCCTACGAGCAGTACTTC.